The entry below gives a single TCR beta chain sequence along with its context. Its cognate antigen is unknown. The sample comes from a study of glioma-infiltrating T cells. In the study overall: Glioma patients had dexamethasone for six or fewer days before surgery.

Study observations and caveats: Shared blood CDR3 signature motifs marked patients with low tissue-blood divergence. Non-neoplastic patients had below-expected tissue-blood divergence, while all gliomas exceeded expectation.

Using RNA template, CDR3s of TCR alpha and beta were amplified with iRepertoire arm-PCR. Tissue mRNA or PBMC total RNA, roughly 85-450 ng, went into one-step reverse transcription and amplification. TCRdb reprocessed the multiplex PCR reads with MiXCR, giving one entry per CDR3 protein. The sample records more than 350,000 distinct CDR3 sequences, around 45% being singletons. The CDR3 consists of 16 residues. CDR1 is MNHEY and CDR2 is SVGAGI in the germline V gene. With 0 bases removed from V and 2 bases from J, the gap between germline ends came to 12 bases. The source is a human donor with low-grade glioma or glioblastoma, undergoing nonglioma brain surgery, or in good health (not recorded which). Sequenced sample: glioma tissue, nonneoplastic brain tissue, or PBMCs (not recorded which). The J gene is TRBJ2-3, the V gene TRBV6-5; tentative D call: TRBD2 (6 bases). As DNA, the CDR3 is TGTGCCAGCAGTTACTCGATTGCGGGGACCACAGATACGCAGTATTTT. The encoded protein is CASSYSIAGTTDTQYF.